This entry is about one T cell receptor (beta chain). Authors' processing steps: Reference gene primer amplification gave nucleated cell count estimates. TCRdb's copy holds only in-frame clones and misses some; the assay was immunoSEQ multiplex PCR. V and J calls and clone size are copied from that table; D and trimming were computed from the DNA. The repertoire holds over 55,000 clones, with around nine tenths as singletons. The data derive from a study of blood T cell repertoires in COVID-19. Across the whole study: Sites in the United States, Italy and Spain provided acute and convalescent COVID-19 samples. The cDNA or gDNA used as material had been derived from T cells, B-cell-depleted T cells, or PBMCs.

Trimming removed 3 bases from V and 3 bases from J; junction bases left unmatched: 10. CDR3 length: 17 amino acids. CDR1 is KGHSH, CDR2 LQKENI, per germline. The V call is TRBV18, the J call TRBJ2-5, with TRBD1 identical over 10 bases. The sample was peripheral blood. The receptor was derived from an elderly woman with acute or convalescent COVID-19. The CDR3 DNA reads TGTGCCAGCTCACCCATGACAGGGGGCGGTTCTAAAGAGACCCAGTACTTC. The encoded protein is CASSPMTGGGSKETQYF.